This is a list of T cell receptor beta chains from one sample in a study of siplizumab effects on memory and regulatory T cells. TCRdb keeps only in-frame clones here, not all; method: immunoSEQ multiplex PCR. The table includes more than 13,000 clones, around 41% detected once. Their antigen targets remain unknown. Sequenced material: CFSE-low (dividing) CD4+ T cells sorted from an allogeneic mixed lymphocyte reaction. The receptors shown here come from a human donor in good health; the cells came from an allogeneic mixed lymphocyte reaction. Some clones in this sample may be carry-over from other donors' samples. Each CDR3 is given with its conserved first and last residue. Clone size appears in some rows only: once, few, many, or a class for an expanded clone.

TRBV7-8	TRBJ1-6	few	CASSLGQVDNSPLHF
TRBV4-2	TRBJ2-7	few	CASSQAGAAGEGYEQYF
TRBV10-2	TRBJ2-3	NA	CASSESTGTPDTQYF
TRBV6-6	TRBJ2-1	NA	CASSQDRGHYNEQFF
TRBV5-6	TRBJ1-2	NA	CASSLAGVGGYTF
TRBV11-2	TRBJ2-1	NA	CASSLVAGGNLGEQFF
TRBV10-3	TRBJ2-3	NA	CAISAQAGSTDTQYF
TRBV11-3	TRBJ2-3	NA	CASSLEGTSGTDTQYF
TRBV5-1	TRBJ2-7	few	CASSWGLGEPPNNYEQYF
TRBV29-1	TRBJ2-7	few	CSVGVAGAGEQYF
TRBV4-1	TRBJ2-2	NA	CASSQELRSSPGELFF
TRBV10-3	TRBJ2-5	few	CATFQPGQSYRGETQYF